The T cell receptor (beta chain) described here comes from a study of blood T cell repertoires in COVID-19. At the level of the study: Material from acute and convalescent COVID-19 was sourced from the United States, Italy and Spain. T cells, B-cell-depleted T cells, or PBMCs provided the cDNA or gDNA that served as material.

Original methodology: Amplified reference gene primers provided the basis for estimating nucleated cell counts. Here immunoSEQ multiplex PCR was the method, and the copy in TCRdb shows in-frame clones only, minus some. That table is the source of V, J and clone size, and D and trimming were worked out from the DNA. The table shows fewer than 25,000 clones, with 80% to 95% occurring only once. Germline assignment: CDR1 MNHEY and CDR2 SVGAGI. V shed 6 bases, J shed 3 bases, and the junction held 8 bases outside the gene matches. The CDR3 has 15 residues. This receptor was obtained from a man in his 70s with active COVID-19. The chain couples TRBV6-5 to TRBJ1-5; TRBD1 aligns across 7 bases. Sequences were obtained from peripheral blood. In nucleotides, the CDR3 is TGTGCCAGCAGCCCCCGGACAGGCTTCAATCAGCCCCAGCATTTT. Translating it yields CASSPRTGFNQPQHF.